This entry lists 5 T cell receptor beta chains sequenced from one sample in a study of CD8+CD57+ T cells in acquired aplastic anemia. Only patients with CD8+CD57+ cell expansion on flow cytometry were chosen for sequencing. Genomic DNA acted as the template from which TCR beta VDJ combination and CDR3 sequence profiling were carried out. TCRdb used MiXCR to reprocess the reads, holding one entry per CDR3 protein. The sample lists about 180,000 distinct CDR3 sequences, roughly 65% seen once, with under 45% in the top ten. Sequencing was carried out using sorted CD4+, CD8+, or CD8+CD57+ T cells (not recorded which) from PBMCs. These receptor sequences come from a human donor with aplastic anemia.

The chain's CDR3 is CASSELGTGSGNTIYF. CDR3 DNA sequence: TGTGCCAGCAGTGAATTGGGGACAGGATCTGGAAACACCATATATTTT. This rearrangement joins TRBV25-1 to TRBJ1-3, with 8 bases that match TRBD1. The V segment lost 1 base and the J segment 1 base; nucleotides outside the gene matches: 3. Germline V gene data show CDR1 as MGHDK and CDR2 as SYGVNS. This CDR3 has 16 amino acids. Full variable domain (rest looked up from reference TRBV25-1 and TRBJ1-3): EADIYQTPRYLVIGTGKKITLECSQTMGHDKMYWYQQDPGMELHLIHYSYGVNSTEKGDLSSESTVSRIRTEHFPLTLESARPSHTSQYLCASSELGTGSGNTIYFGEGSWLTVV.

The chain joins TRBV2 to TRBJ1-5; D is unresolved. This CDR3 contains 14 residues. Trimming took 6 bases from V and 6 from J, leaving 15 bases between them. CDR1 is SNHLY and CDR2 is FYNNEI in the germline V gene. The CDR3 DNA follows: TGTGCCAGCAGCCCCCTATTCGTAGGTCAGCCCCAGCATTTT. Its translation: CASSPLFVGQPQHF. The full variable domain, completed using reference TRBV2 and TRBJ1-5, is EPEVTQTPSHQVTQMGQEVILRCVPISNHLYFYWYRQILGQKVEFLVSFYNNEISEKSEIFDDQFSVERPDGSNFTLKIRSTKLEDSAMYFCASSPLFVGQPQHFGDGTRLSIL.

The chain recombines TRBV24-1 with TRBJ1-5; no clear D. The V gene's germline CDR1 is KGHDR and CDR2 SFDVKD. The length of the CDR3 is 13 residues. The germline V and J ends were trimmed by 5 bases and 4 bases, with 8 bases remaining between them. For the CDR3, the DNA is TGTGCCACCAGTGTGGCCGCGAATCAGCCCCAGCATTTT. It codes for CATSVAANQPQHF.

The chain joins TRBV24-1 to TRBJ1-2, with no clear D. This CDR3 contains 13 residues. V lost 3 bases and J 8 bases, leaving 12 bases between the germline ends. Germline V gives CDR1 KGHDR, CDR2 SFDVKD. The CDR3 spells CATSDPGCYGYTF. DNA for the CDR3: TGTGCCACCAGTGATCCTGGATGCTACGGCTACACCTTC.

The V gene is TRBV20-1, the J gene TRBJ1-4; D is unclear. Trimming removed 0 bases from V and 4 bases from J, with 15 bases in between. Germline V gene sequence: CDR1 DFQATT, CDR2 SNEGSKA (reference sequence). The CDR3 is 16 amino acids. CDR3 sequence (DNA): TGCAGTGCTAGAGAGGGAGGACGGGGAATTAATGAAAAACTGTTTTTT. Its translation is CSAREGGRGINEKLFF.